This TCR beta chain is drawn from a study of response to subunit inactivated influenza vaccine. TCRdb reprocessed the RT-PCR reads with MiXCR, giving one entry per CDR3 protein. The sample lists 700,000 to 900,000 distinct CDR3 sequences; about 20% were seen once. Study-wide results and caveats: Authors suggested that a seasonal influenza vaccination recruits few new T cells each time.

This clonotype was seen ten or more times. Antigen: not known. V lost 0 bases, J lost 11 bases, and 17 bases stayed unmatched. From germline, CDR1 is SGHDT and CDR2 YYEEEE. CDR3 length: 16 residues. The genes are TRBV5-6 and TRBJ2-7; 7 bases line up with TRBD1. This receptor was identified in a man between 45 and 60 years old who received an inactivated influenza vaccine. The input for sequencing was PBMCs from blood, taken 4 to 6 days after vaccination. CDR3 protein: CASSLGILGDRMGEYF. The CDR3 nucleotides read TGTGCCAGCAGCTTGGGGATATTGGGGGACAGAATGGGGGAGTACTTC.